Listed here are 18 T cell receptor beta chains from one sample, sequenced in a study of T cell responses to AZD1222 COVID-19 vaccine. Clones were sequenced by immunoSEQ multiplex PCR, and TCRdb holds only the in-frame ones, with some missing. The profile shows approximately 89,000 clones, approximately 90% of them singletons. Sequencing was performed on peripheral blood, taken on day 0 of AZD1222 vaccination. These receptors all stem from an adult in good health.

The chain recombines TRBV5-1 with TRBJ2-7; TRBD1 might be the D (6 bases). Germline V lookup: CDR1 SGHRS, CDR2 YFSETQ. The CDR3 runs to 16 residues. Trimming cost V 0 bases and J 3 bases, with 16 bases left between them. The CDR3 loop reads CASSLALLGHIYEQYF. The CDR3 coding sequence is TGCGCCAGCAGCTTGGCCTTACTGGGACACATCTACGAGCAGTACTTC.

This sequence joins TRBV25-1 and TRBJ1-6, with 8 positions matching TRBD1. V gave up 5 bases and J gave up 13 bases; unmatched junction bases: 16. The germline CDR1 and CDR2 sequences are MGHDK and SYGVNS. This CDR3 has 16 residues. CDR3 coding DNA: TGTGCCAGCAGTTCTCCCACATGGACAGGGTTTGCCCCCCTCCACTTT. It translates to CASSSPTWTGFAPLHF.

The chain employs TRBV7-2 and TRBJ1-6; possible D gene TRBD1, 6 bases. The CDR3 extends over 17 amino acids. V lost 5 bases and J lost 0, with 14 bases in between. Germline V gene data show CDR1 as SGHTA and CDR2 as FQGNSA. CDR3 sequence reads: CASSLQGGSSYNSPLHF. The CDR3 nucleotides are TGTGCCAGCAGCCTACAGGGTGGGAGCTCCTATAATTCACCCCTCCACTTT.

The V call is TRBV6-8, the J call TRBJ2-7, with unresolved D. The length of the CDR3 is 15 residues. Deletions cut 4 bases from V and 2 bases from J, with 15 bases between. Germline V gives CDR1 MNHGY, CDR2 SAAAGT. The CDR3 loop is CASSSDRAVPYEQYF. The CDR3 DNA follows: TGTGCCAGCAGTTCGGACCGGGCGGTTCCCTACGAGCAGTACTTC.

Here the CDR3 reads CASSPWDGGEQYF. The CDR3 DNA follows: TGTGCCAGCAGTCCCTGGGACGGCGGCGAGCAGTACTTC. The chain recombines TRBV27 with TRBJ2-7; D tentatively reads TRBD1 or TRBD2 (5 bases each). CDR3 size: 13 residues. V lost 5 bases, J lost 6 bases, and 14 bases lay in between. In germline, CDR1 is MNHEY, CDR2 SMNVEV (reference sequence).

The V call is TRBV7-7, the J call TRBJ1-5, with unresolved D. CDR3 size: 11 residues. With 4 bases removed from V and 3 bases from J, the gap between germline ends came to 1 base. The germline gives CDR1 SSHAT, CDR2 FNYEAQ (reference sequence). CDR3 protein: CASSSNQPQHF. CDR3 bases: TGTGCCAGCAGCTCCAATCAGCCCCAGCATTTT.

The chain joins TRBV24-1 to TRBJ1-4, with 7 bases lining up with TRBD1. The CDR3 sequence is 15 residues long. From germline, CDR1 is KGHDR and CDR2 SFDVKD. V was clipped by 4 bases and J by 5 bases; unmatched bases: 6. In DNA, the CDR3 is TGTGCCACCAGTGACCGGACAGGAGGGAATGAAAAACTGTTTTTT. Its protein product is CATSDRTGGNEKLFF.

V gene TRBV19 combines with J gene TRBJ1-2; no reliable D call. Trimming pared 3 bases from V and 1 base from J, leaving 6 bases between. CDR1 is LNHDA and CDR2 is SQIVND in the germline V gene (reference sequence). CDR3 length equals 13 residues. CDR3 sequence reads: CASSIRLNYGYTF. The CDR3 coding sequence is TGTGCCAGTAGTATCAGGCTTAACTATGGCTACACCTTC.

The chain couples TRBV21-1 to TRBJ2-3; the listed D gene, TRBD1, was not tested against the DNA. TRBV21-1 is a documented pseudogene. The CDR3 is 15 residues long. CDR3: CASSPRTGSTDTQYF. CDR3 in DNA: TGTGCCAGCAGCCCGAGGACAGGGTCCACAGATACGCAGTATTTT.

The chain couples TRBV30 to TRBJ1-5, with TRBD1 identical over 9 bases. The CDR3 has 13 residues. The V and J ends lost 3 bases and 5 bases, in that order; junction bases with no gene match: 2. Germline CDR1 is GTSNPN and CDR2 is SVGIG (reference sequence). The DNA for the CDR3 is TGTGCCTGGAGCGGACAGGGGCATCAGCCCCAGCATTTT. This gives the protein CAWSGQGHQPQHF.

The CDR3 DNA is TGTGCCAGCAGCTCGGAACAGGGAGTAGTTGACGAGCAGTACTTC. This sequence encodes CASSSEQGVVDEQYF. The V gene is TRBV4-2, the J gene TRBJ2-7; perhaps TRBD1 as D (6 bases). CDR3 length equals 15 residues. V was cut by 5 bases and J by 5 bases, with 19 bases left in between. CDR1 is LGHNA, CDR2 YNFKEQ, per germline.

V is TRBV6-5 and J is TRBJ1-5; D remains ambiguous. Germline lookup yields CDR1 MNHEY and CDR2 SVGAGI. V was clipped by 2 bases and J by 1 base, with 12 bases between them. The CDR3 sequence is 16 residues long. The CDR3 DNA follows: TGTGCCAGCAGTTACGGGCAGTCCTTGAGCAATCAGCCCCAGCATTTT. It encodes CASSYGQSLSNQPQHF.

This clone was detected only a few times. The CDR3 sequence: CASRPGAGLRSPLHF. As DNA, the CDR3 is TGTGCCAGCAGACCAGGGGCAGGCCTAAGATCACCCCTCCACTTT. The chain has TRBV6-5 and TRBJ1-6, with D maybe TRBD1 (6 bases). CDR3 length: 15 residues. Trimming removed 6 bases from V and 10 bases from J, with 19 bases in between. Germline V gene data show CDR1 as MNHEY and CDR2 as SVGAGI.

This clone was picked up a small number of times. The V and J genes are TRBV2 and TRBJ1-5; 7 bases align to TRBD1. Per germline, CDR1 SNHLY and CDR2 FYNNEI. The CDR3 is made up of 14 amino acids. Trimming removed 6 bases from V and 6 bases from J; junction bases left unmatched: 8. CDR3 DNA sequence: TGTGCCAGCAGCCCCTCAGGGGGAGGTCAGCCCCAGCATTTT. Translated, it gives CASSPSGGGQPQHF.

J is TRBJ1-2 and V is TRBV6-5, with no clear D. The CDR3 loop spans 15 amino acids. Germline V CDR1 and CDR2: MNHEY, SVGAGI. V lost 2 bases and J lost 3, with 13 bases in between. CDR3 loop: CASSYTRTTYYGYTF. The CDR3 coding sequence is TGTGCCAGCAGTTACACCAGGACTACTTACTATGGCTACACCTTC.

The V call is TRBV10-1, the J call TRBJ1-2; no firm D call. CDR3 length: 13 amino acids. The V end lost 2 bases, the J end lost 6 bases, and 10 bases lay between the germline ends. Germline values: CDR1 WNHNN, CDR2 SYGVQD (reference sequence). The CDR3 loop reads CASSENTANGYTF. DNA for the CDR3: TGCGCCAGCAGTGAGAACACGGCGAATGGCTACACCTTC.

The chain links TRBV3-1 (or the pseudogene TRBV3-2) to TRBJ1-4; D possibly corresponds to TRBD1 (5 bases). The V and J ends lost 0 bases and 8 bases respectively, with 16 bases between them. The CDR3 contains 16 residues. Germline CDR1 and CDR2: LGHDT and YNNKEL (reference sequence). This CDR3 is CASSQDVSQGKEKLFF. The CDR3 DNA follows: TGTGCCAGCAGCCAAGATGTTAGCCAGGGTAAGGAAAAACTGTTTTTT.

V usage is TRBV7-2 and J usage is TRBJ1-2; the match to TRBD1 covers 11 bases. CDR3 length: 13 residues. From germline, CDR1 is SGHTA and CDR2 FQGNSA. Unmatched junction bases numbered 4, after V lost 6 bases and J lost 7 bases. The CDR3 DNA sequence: TGTGCCAGCAGACGGACAGGGGGCTCTGGCTACACCTTC. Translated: CASRRTGGSGYTF.